What follows are 19 T cell receptor beta chains derived from one specimen sequenced in a study of blood T cell repertoires in COVID-19. Method: immunoSEQ multiplex PCR; TCRdb's copy keeps in-frame clones and lacks some. The sample consists of 70,000 to 90,000 clones, less than 85% of them appearing once. The sequenced sample consisted of peripheral blood. The origin of the receptors is a human donor with acute or convalescent COVID-19. The donor label of this sample is uncertain.

The chain carries TRBV6-1 and TRBJ1-1; TRBD1 matches at 7 bases. Per the germline V gene, CDR1 is MNHNS and CDR2 is SASEGT. J gave up 3 bases and V 3 bases, and 4 bases lay outside the gene matches. CDR3 length equals 14 residues. The CDR3 DNA is TGTGCCAGCAGTGAGCGACAGGGTTACACTGAAGCTTTCTTT. It specifies CASSERQGYTEAFF.

Judged by abundance, this clone is medium-sized. J is TRBJ2-7 and V is TRBV11-2; 8 bases are a match to TRBD2. Germline values: CDR1 SGHAT, CDR2 FQNNGV. The CDR3 extends over 15 amino acids. V was clipped by 7 bases and J by 1 base; unmatched bases: 9. The DNA for the CDR3 is TGTGCCAGCAACTCTTTAGCGGGAAGGTCCTACGAGCAGTACTTC. Protein product: CASNSLAGRSYEQYF.

This clone came up a few times. The V call is TRBV18, the J call TRBJ2-3; a possible D gene is TRBD1 (5 bases). V was clipped by 3 bases and J by 4 bases, with 20 bases between them. The CDR3 is made up of 17 amino acids. Germline CDR1 KGHSH, CDR2 LQKENI. In nucleotides, the CDR3 is TGTGCCAGCTCACCTCTAGGACAAGGCTTAGGGGCAGATACGCAGTATTTT. Protein sequence: CASSPLGQGLGADTQYF.

The table lists this clone with a few counts. V usage is TRBV18 and J usage is TRBJ2-2; no clear D. Germline CDR1 is KGHSH and CDR2 is LQKENI. Trimming cost V 6 bases and J 3 bases, with 14 bases left between them. The CDR3 covers 15 residues. CDR3 coding DNA: TGTGCCAGCTCTCCAAGGCCCCGGGACACCGGGGAGCTGTTTTTT. The encoded protein is CASSPRPRDTGELFF.

The CDR3 is CASSPFPGSGTTDTQYF. The CDR3 coding sequence is TGCGCCAGCAGCCCCTTCCCGGGTAGCGGCACCACAGATACGCAGTATTTT. The V and J genes are TRBV5-1 and TRBJ2-3; a possible D gene is TRBD2 (6 bases). Deletions cut 4 bases from V and 2 bases from J, with 20 bases between. There are 17 residues in the CDR3. CDR1 and CDR2 from the germline V gene are SGHRS and YFSETQ.

V and J are TRBV24-1 and TRBJ1-2; a weak D match, TRBD1 (6 bases). Germline CDR1 and CDR2: KGHDR and SFDVKD. The V end was cut by 10 bases, the J end by 2 bases, with 10 bases between. CDR3 length: 12 residues. The CDR3: CATAQGNYGYTF. The CDR3, as DNA: TGTGCCACTGCCCAGGGGAACTATGGCTACACCTTC.

The chain's CDR3 is CASSLTGAYEQYV. The CDR3 region has the DNA TGTGCCAGCAGTTTAACGGGGGCCTACGAGCAGTACGTC. The V gene is TRBV12-3 or TRBV12-4, the J gene TRBJ2-7; weak D call: TRBD2 (6 bases). Trimming took 2 bases from V and 2 from J, leaving 7 bases between them. The CDR3 extends over 13 amino acids.

The chain recombines TRBV25-1 with TRBJ2-5; tentative D call: TRBD2 (6 bases). Looked up from germline, CDR1 is MGHDK and CDR2 is SYGVNS. V gave up 4 bases and J gave up 3 bases, with 15 bases separating them. The CDR3 totals 15 residues. CDR3 DNA sequence: TGTGCCAGCAGTGGGGCGGCGGCGGGAAAAGAGACCCAGTACTTC. It specifies CASSGAAAGKETQYF.

The chain has TRBV28 and TRBJ2-7; D might be TRBD1 (5 bases). V was shortened by 5 bases and J by 3 bases, with 17 bases between the two germline ends. Germline CDR1 and CDR2: MDHEN and SYDVKM. The CDR3 spans 15 residues. Here the CDR3 reads CASSKWAGRDYEQYF. CDR3 coding DNA: TGTGCCAGCAGTAAGTGGGCAGGGCGAGACTACGAGCAGTACTTC.

This clone appeared a single time. This chain links TRBV18 with TRBJ1-4, with D hard to call. V was cut by 3 bases and J by 3 bases, with 5 bases left in between. The CDR3 loop spans 13 amino acids. Germline V gene data show CDR1 as KGHSH and CDR2 as LQKENI. The CDR3: CASSPTSNEKLFF. CDR3 sequence (DNA): TGTGCCAGCTCACCGACATCTAATGAAAAACTGTTTTTT.

The chain couples TRBV18 to TRBJ2-7; 12 nucleotides align to TRBD2. The CDR3 sequence is 16 residues long. Per the germline V gene, CDR1 is KGHSH and CDR2 is LQKENI. V shed 0 bases and J 2 bases; nucleotides not matched to a gene: 2. CDR3 DNA sequence: TGTGCCAGCTCACCACCGACTAGCGGGAGCCCCTACGAGCAGTACTTC. Amino acids: CASSPPTSGSPYEQYF.

This chain joins TRBV3-1 (or the pseudogene TRBV3-2) and TRBJ1-6, with D maybe TRBD1 (5 bases). Germline V gene sequence: CDR1 LGHDT, CDR2 YNNKEL (reference sequence). With 2 bases removed from V and 8 bases from J, the gap between germline ends came to 13 bases. The length of the CDR3 is 15 residues. The CDR3 nucleotides read TGTGCCAGCAGCCAACGCCTCCTAGGGGATTCACCCCTCCACTTT. Its translation is CASSQRLLGDSPLHF.

J is TRBJ2-1 and V is TRBV7-2; D gene unclear. CDR3 size: 15 residues. V was shortened by 1 base and J by 10 bases, with 17 bases between the two germline ends. The V gene's germline CDR1 is SGHTA and CDR2 FQGNSA. CDR3 bases: TGTGCCAGCAGCTTAGAACCCACCGATCGGGTGGAGCAGTTCTTC. Its translation: CASSLEPTDRVEQFF.

The chain carries TRBV5-4 and TRBJ2-3; 7 bases line up with TRBD2. Per germline, CDR1 SGHNT and CDR2 YYREEE (reference sequence). Trimming removed 3 bases from V and 0 bases from J; junction bases left unmatched: 4. The CDR3 sequence is 15 residues long. The DNA of the CDR3 is TGTGCCAGCAGCTCGAGCGGGGCTAGCACAGATACGCAGTATTTT. This encodes CASSSSGASTDTQYF.

The chain couples TRBV28 to TRBJ2-2, with a weak D call TRBD2 (5 bases). The germline V gene has CDR1 MDHEN and CDR2 SYDVKM. Trimming removed 2 bases at V and 1 base at J, with 8 bases between. The CDR3 runs to 15 residues. CDR3 sequence: CASSLGGGNTGELFF. Written as DNA, the CDR3 is TGTGCCAGCAGTTTAGGCGGAGGGAACACCGGGGAGCTGTTTTTT.

The genes are TRBV7-9 and TRBJ2-1; D remains unclear. Trimming removed 1 base at V and 2 bases at J, with 9 bases between. This CDR3 contains 15 residues. Germline CDR1 is SEHNR and CDR2 is FQNEAQ (reference sequence). CDR3 sequence: CASSLGQNPYNEQFF. The CDR3 DNA follows: TGTGCCAGCAGCTTAGGCCAGAACCCCTACAATGAGCAGTTCTTC.

This clone was detected only once. V and J are TRBV7-2 and TRBJ1-4; a weak D match, TRBD1 (5 bases). The length of the CDR3 is 13 residues. Trimming removed 2 bases at V and 10 bases at J, with 11 bases between. The germline CDR1 and CDR2 sequences are SGHTA and FQGNSA. Here the CDR3 DNA reads TGTGCCAGCAGCTTAATGGGGGAGGGAAAACTGTTTTTT. This codes for CASSLMGEGKLFF. The full variable domain, in which reference TRBV7-2 and TRBJ1-4 provide the parts outside the CDR3, is GAGVSQSPSNKVTEKGKDVELRCDPISGHTALYWYRQSLGQGLEFLIYFQGNSAPDKSGLPSDRFSAERTGGSVSTLTIQRTQQEDSAVYLCASSLMGEGKLFFGSGTQLSVL.

V gene TRBV15 combines with J gene TRBJ2-1; 8 bases fit TRBD2. The trim removed 0 bases at V and 10 bases at J, leaving 8 bases unmatched. The CDR3 length is 15 residues. Germline V gene data show CDR1 as LNHNV and CDR2 as YYDKDF (reference sequence). The CDR3 region has the DNA TGTGCCACCAGCAGAGATCAACGGGGGGGCAGAGAGCAGTTCTTC. Amino acids: CATSRDQRGGREQFF.

The chain links TRBV9 to TRBJ2-3, with TRBD2 as a possible D gene (7 bases). CDR1 is SGDLS and CDR2 is YYNGEE in the germline V gene. Trimming left V 0 bases short and J 5 bases short, with 13 bases between. This CDR3 is 15 amino acids long. CDR3 nucleotides: TGTGCCAGCAGCGTAGATGGCGGGGGCAGAGATACGCAGTATTTT. Translating it yields CASSVDGGGRDTQYF. Full variable domain (missing parts from reference TRBV9 and TRBJ2-3): DSGVTQTPKHLITATGQRVTLRCSPRSGDLSVYWYQQSLDQGLQFLIQYYNGEERAKGNILERFSAQQFPDLHSELNLSSLELGDSALYFCASSVDGGGRDTQYFGPGTRLTVL.